Shown below are 27 T cell receptor beta chains from a single sample sequenced in a study of blood T cell repertoires in COVID-19. The data were produced by immunoSEQ multiplex PCR, yet TCRdb's version contains in-frame clones alone and is incomplete. The table lists fewer than 90,000 clones, roughly four fifths of them singletons. Sequences were obtained from peripheral blood. Source of these receptors: a man between 65 and 80 years old with acute or convalescent COVID-19.

The chain carries TRBV7-2 and TRBJ2-4; 8 positions agree with TRBD1. Germline V gives CDR1 SGHTA, CDR2 FQGNSA. V was pared by 0 bases and J by 7 bases, with 8 bases of the junction left unmatched. The CDR3 runs to 16 residues. The CDR3 coding sequence is TGTGCCAGCAGCTTAGCGTCTACAGGGGGTTGGAACATTCAGTACTTC. Residues: CASSLASTGGWNIQYF.

The chain carries TRBV9 and TRBJ2-1; D not certain. This CDR3 is built from 13 residues. Germline assignment: CDR1 SGDLS and CDR2 YYNGEE. The V and J ends lost 3 bases and 5 bases respectively, with 9 bases between them. The DNA for the CDR3 is TGTGCCAGCAGCGCCCTTCGGGACAATGAGCAGTTCTTC. It specifies CASSALRDNEQFF.

This clone was observed a few times. The chain couples TRBV30 to TRBJ2-5; possible D gene TRBD2, 6 bases. The V gene lost 3 bases and the J gene lost 6 bases, with 11 bases spanning the gap. The germline V gene encodes CDR1 GTSNPN and CDR2 SVGIG (reference sequence). This CDR3 comprises 12 residues. DNA of the CDR3: TGTGCCTGGAGGGTGGGGGGACAGACCCAGTACTTC. Translating gives CAWRVGGQTQYF.

This sequence joins TRBV6-5 and TRBJ2-3, with 8 positions matching TRBD1. Germline assignment: CDR1 MNHEY and CDR2 SVGAGI. The CDR3 runs 15 residues. V trimming: 6 bases; J trimming: 2 bases; junction bases outside the gene matches: 7. Written as DNA, the CDR3 is TGTGCCAGCAGATCCGACAGGGGATACACAGATACGCAGTATTTT. Translated, it gives CASRSDRGYTDTQYF.

The chain is built from TRBV6-1 and TRBJ2-5, with TRBD2 matching 8 bases. The CDR3 is 16 residues long. The junction had 6 bases not matched to a gene; V was cut back by 2 bases and J by 1 base. Germline V CDR1 and CDR2: MNHNS, SASEGT. CDR3 nucleotide sequence: TGTGCCAGCAGTGAAAGCCTCGGGGGGGTCCAAGAGACCCAGTACTTC. Amino acid sequence: CASSESLGGVQETQYF.

The genes are TRBV7-2 and TRBJ2-1, with 14 positions matching TRBD2. The CDR3 is 17 amino acids. Germline V gene data show CDR1 as SGHTA and CDR2 as FQGNSA. With 2 bases clipped from V and 8 bases from J, the junction kept 8 bases outside the gene matches. In DNA form, the CDR3 reads TGTGCCAGCAGCTTACCCCCGGGACTAGCGGGGGACTATGAGCAGTTCTTC. It yields the protein CASSLPPGLAGDYEQFF.

This clone has more than one count but fewer than ten. Its ends do not fully match the called genes, so a read error is possible. The rearrangement links TRBV4-1 to TRBJ2-7, with TRBD2 matching over 8 bases. The CDR3 runs to 15 residues. The germline V gene encodes CDR1 MGHRA and CDR2 YSYEKL. CDR3 loop: CASSQAASGSHEQYF. CDR3 nucleotide sequence: TGCGCCAGCAGTCAAGCGGCCAGCGGGAGCCACGAGCAGTACTTC.

The rearrangement links TRBV6-6 to TRBJ2-5, with 9 positions matching TRBD2. Trimming took 7 bases from V and 3 from J; bases not matched to a gene: 12. Germline assignment: CDR1 MNHNY and CDR2 SVGAGI (reference sequence). The CDR3 loop spans 16 amino acids. This chain's CDR3 is CASIPQSGLAKETQYF. CDR3 DNA sequence: TGTGCCAGCATCCCTCAATCGGGACTAGCTAAAGAGACCCAGTACTTC.

This CDR3 is CASSLRTAPNSPLHF. The CDR3 DNA follows: TGTGCCAGCAGCCTTCGGACAGCTCCAAATTCACCCCTCCACTTT. The chain carries TRBV13 and TRBJ1-6; a possible D gene is TRBD1 (6 bases). This CDR3 is 15 amino acids long. CDR1 is PRHDT and CDR2 is FYEKMQ in the germline V gene (reference sequence). V gave up 5 bases and J gave up 7 bases, with 15 bases separating them.

The chain recombines TRBV14 with TRBJ1-6, with D possibly TRBD1 on 6 matching bases. The CDR3 consists of 14 residues. Germline loops: CDR1 SGHDN, CDR2 FVKESK. The V and J ends lost 7 bases and 10 bases respectively, with 17 bases between them. CDR3 loop: CASNQRGIQSPLHF. The DNA for the CDR3 is TGTGCCAGCAACCAGAGGGGGATACAGTCACCCCTCCACTTT.

The chain employs TRBV29-1 and TRBJ2-3; 10 nucleotides line up with TRBD2. The V and J ends lost 7 bases and 2 bases, in that order; junction bases with no gene match: 6. The CDR3 extends over 14 amino acids. The V gene's germline CDR1 is SQVTM and CDR2 ANQGSEA. For the CDR3, the DNA is TGCAGCGCTACGGGACTAGCGAACACAGATACGCAGTATTTT. Its protein product is CSATGLANTDTQYF.

The V call is TRBV14, the J call TRBJ1-3; possibly TRBD1 for D (5 bases). The V end was cut by 5 bases, the J end by 0 bases, with 14 bases between. Germline CDR1 reads SGHDN; CDR2 reads FVKESK. The CDR3 spans 16 residues. CDR3 in amino acids: CASSLTDRASGNTIYF. In DNA, the CDR3 is TGTGCCAGCAGCTTAACAGACAGAGCCTCTGGAAACACCATATATTTT.

The chain carries TRBV4-1 and TRBJ1-4; 7 nucleotides agree with TRBD1. From germline, CDR1 is MGHRA and CDR2 YSYEKL. The CDR3 consists of 15 residues. Unmatched junction bases numbered 8, after V lost 6 bases and J lost 4 bases. In DNA form, the CDR3 reads TGCGCCAGCAGTCAAACAGGGGCCGGTAATGAAAAACTGTTTTTT. Translated: CASSQTGAGNEKLFF.

The V and J genes are TRBV3-1 (or the pseudogene TRBV3-2) and TRBJ2-7; 10 nucleotides align to TRBD2. CDR3 length: 14 residues. Germline lookup yields CDR1 LGHDT and CDR2 YNNKEL (reference sequence). The junction had 5 bases not matched to a gene; V was cut back by 6 bases and J by 3 bases. The CDR3 is CASSYRTSGYEQYF. The CDR3 DNA reads as TGTGCCAGCAGTTACAGGACTAGCGGCTACGAGCAGTACTTC.

V usage is TRBV6-5 and J usage is TRBJ2-1; 13 bases align to TRBD2. V lost 6 bases, J lost 5 bases, and 4 bases stayed unmatched. CDR3 length: 15 residues. Per the germline V gene, CDR1 is MNHEY and CDR2 is SVGAGI. The chain's CDR3 is CASRKGLAGDNEQFF. In DNA, the CDR3 is TGTGCCAGCAGGAAAGGACTAGCGGGGGACAATGAGCAGTTCTTC.

This clone has just one count. J is TRBJ1-1 and V is TRBV7-2; a possible D gene is TRBD1 (5 bases). Per germline, CDR1 SGHTA and CDR2 FQGNSA. The CDR3 totals 15 residues. Trimming left V 5 bases short and J 4 bases short, with 17 bases between. The CDR3 reads CASSPRQGVGTEAFF. CDR3 nucleotides: TGTGCCAGCAGCCCTCGCCAGGGCGTGGGCACTGAAGCTTTCTTT.

The chain links TRBV5-1 to TRBJ2-3; D call uncertain. Germline lookup yields CDR1 SGHRS and CDR2 YFSETQ. This CDR3 is 14 amino acids long. Trimming pared 2 bases from V and 2 bases from J, leaving 9 bases between. For the CDR3, the DNA is TGCGCCAGCAGCTTTGGGCAGGCCACAGATACGCAGTATTTT. Residues: CASSFGQATDTQYF.

CDR3 loop: CASSPLTDPGQGAYNEQFF. The CDR3 region has the DNA TGTGCCAGCTCACCACTGACAGATCCGGGACAGGGTGCCTACAATGAGCAGTTCTTC. This chain joins TRBV18 and TRBJ2-1, with TRBD1 identical over 9 bases. V trimming: 1 base; J trimming: 2 bases; junction bases outside the gene matches: 12. The CDR3 has 19 amino acids. The germline CDR1 and CDR2 sequences are KGHSH and LQKENI.

The chain combines TRBV28 with TRBJ2-1; 13 positions match TRBD2. The CDR3 sequence is 17 residues long. V was pared by 1 base and J by 8 bases, with 8 bases of the junction left unmatched. Germline V gene sequence: CDR1 MDHEN, CDR2 SYDVKM. The CDR3 DNA reads as TGTGCCAGCAGTTTATTGGTCACTAGCGGGAGGGGGGATGAGCAGTTCTTC. This gives the protein CASSLLVTSGRGDEQFF.

The J gene is TRBJ2-7, the V gene TRBV5-4; 9 positions match TRBD1. Germline assignment: CDR1 SGHNT and CDR2 YYREEE (reference sequence). This CDR3 contains 14 residues. The ends lost 4 bases at V and 5 bases at J; junction bases unmatched: 7. The DNA of the CDR3 is TGTGCCAGCAGCGTAGGGACAGGGATCCACGAGCAGTACTTC. Its translation is CASSVGTGIHEQYF.

This clone was counted a single time. The rearrangement uses TRBV5-4 and TRBJ1-2, with a possible D match to TRBD1 (6 bases). The V end was cut by 1 base, the J end by 8 bases, with 12 bases between. The germline gives CDR1 SGHNT, CDR2 YYREEE (reference sequence). This CDR3 spans 13 amino acids. The CDR3 DNA sequence: TGTGCCAGCAGCTTGACAGGGACGAGCGGCTACACCTTC. Its translation: CASSLTGTSGYTF.

The CDR3 loop reads CASSFGRTYGYTF. CDR3 sequence (DNA): TGTGCCAGCAGCTTCGGCAGGACATATGGCTACACCTTC. The gene calls are TRBV5-4 and TRBJ1-2, with a tentative D call TRBD1 (5 bases). This CDR3 is 13 amino acids long. From germline, CDR1 is SGHNT and CDR2 YYREEE (reference sequence). Deletions cut 2 bases from V and 5 bases from J, with 10 bases between.

This sequence joins TRBV27 and TRBJ1-6; 10 bases match TRBD1. The V segment lost 6 bases and the J segment 8 bases; nucleotides outside the gene matches: 7. The CDR3 contains 15 residues. Per the germline V gene, CDR1 is MNHEY and CDR2 is SMNVEV (reference sequence). The CDR3 protein is CASRWGQGMYSPLHF. The CDR3 DNA is TGTGCCAGCAGGTGGGGACAGGGGATGTATTCACCCCTCCACTTT.

This rearrangement joins TRBV2 to TRBJ1-4; D may be TRBD1 (5 bases). Germline loops: CDR1 SNHLY, CDR2 FYNNEI. This CDR3 is built from 14 residues. V dropped 8 bases and J dropped 8 bases, with 18 bases sitting between them. The CDR3 coding sequence is TGTGCCAGCGGCGGCGGGGCCGTCGGGGAAAAACTGTTTTTT. Its translation: CASGGGAVGEKLFF.

This rearrangement joins TRBV3-1 (or the pseudogene TRBV3-2) to TRBJ2-5; possible D gene TRBD2, 6 bases. The germline V and J ends were trimmed by 1 base and 7 bases, with 13 bases remaining between them. The CDR3 loop spans 14 amino acids. CDR1 LGHDT and CDR2 YNNKEL come from the germline V gene (reference sequence). CDR3 nucleotide sequence: TGTGCCAGCAGCCAAGGCGAGGAGGGTTGGACCCAGTACTTC. This codes for CASSQGEEGWTQYF.

Written as DNA, the CDR3 is TGTGCCAGCAGTTTAACAGGGAGTTGGAACACTGAAGCTTTCTTT. This sequence encodes CASSLTGSWNTEAFF. This rearrangement joins TRBV28 to TRBJ1-1, with D possibly being TRBD1 (6 bases). The length of the CDR3 is 15 residues. V dropped 2 bases and J dropped 1 base, with 11 bases sitting between them. CDR1 MDHEN and CDR2 SYDVKM come from the germline V gene.

The V and J genes are TRBV15 and TRBJ2-7; the D is unclear. The V end lost 1 base, the J end lost 4 bases, and 11 bases lay between the germline ends. Germline CDR1 and CDR2: LNHNV and YYDKDF (reference sequence). CDR3 size: 14 residues. The CDR3 region is CATSRVSGGYEQYF. As DNA, the CDR3 is TGTGCCACCAGCAGAGTATCCGGTGGTTACGAGCAGTACTTC.